This T cell receptor (beta chain) was observed in a study of shared clonotypes between healthy human individuals. The study, taken as a whole, reports: A handful of donors shared around 5% of their naive CD4 clonotypes.

Regarding this clone: Its antigen is currently unknown.

It was at deep level that the assay was run. Libraries were prepared by immunoSEQ multiplex PCR; TCRdb keeps only in-frame clonotypes and omits some of them. This repertoire shows about 2.4 million clones, 90% to 95% found once; its top ten account for under 0.15%. Input material: naive CD4+ T cells sorted from blood. Sample subset: CD45RA+ positively selected. The TCR was taken from a man between 18 and 35 years old in good health.

The CDR3: CASSGTEGSYEQYF. CDR3 nucleotide sequence: TGTGCCAGCAGTGGGACGGAAGGCTCCTACGAGCAGTACTTC. The gene calls are TRBV6-1 and TRBJ2-7, with no clear D. Germline values: CDR1 MNHNS, CDR2 SASEGT. The CDR3 totals 14 residues. Deletions cut 4 bases from V and 0 bases from J, with 10 bases between.